Listed here are 31 T cell receptor beta chains from one sample, sequenced in a study of cytomegalovirus exposure and HLA in healthy donors. The PCR employed 60 Vbeta primers together with 13 Jbeta primers. Some clones are missing from TCRdb's copy, which holds only in-frame ones; the method was immunoSEQ multiplex PCR. This sample has under 110,000 clones, with more than 60% found just once. The sample comprised PBMCs. These receptor sequences come from a woman between 50 and 59 years old in good health and CMV-seropositive.

V usage is TRBV30 and J usage is TRBJ2-6, with TRBD1 as a possible D gene (6 bases). The CDR3 is made up of 16 amino acids. Deletions cut 7 bases from V and 0 bases from J, with 16 bases between. The germline V gene has CDR1 GTSNPN and CDR2 SVGIG (reference sequence). CDR3 loop: CAFPRGALSGANVLTF. CDR3 sequence (DNA): TGTGCCTTCCCCAGGGGCGCTCTCTCTGGGGCCAACGTCCTGACTTTC.

The chain is built from TRBV4-2 and TRBJ1-1; tentatively, D is TRBD1 (6 bases). The length of the CDR3 is 15 residues. Germline CDR1 reads LGHNA; CDR2 reads YNFKEQ. V was trimmed by 1 base and J by 4 bases, leaving 13 bases between them. CDR3 amino acids: CASSQGDIFATEAFF. As DNA, the CDR3 is TGTGCCAGCAGCCAAGGGGACATCTTCGCCACTGAAGCTTTCTTT.

This clone showed up just a few times. This sequence joins TRBV5-1 and TRBJ1-3; 8 bases agree with TRBD1. The germline CDR1 and CDR2 sequences are SGHRS and YFSETQ. J lost 4 bases, V lost 2 bases, and 5 bases had no gene match. The CDR3 is 15 residues long. CDR3 coding DNA: TGCGCCAGCAGCTTCTTCAGGGGGCGAGGAAACACCATATATTTT. It specifies CASSFFRGRGNTIYF. The complete variable domain, with remaining parts taken from reference TRBV5-1 and TRBJ1-3, reads KAGVTQTPRYLIKTRGQQVTLSCSPISGHRSVSWYQQTPGQGLQFLFEYFSETQRNKGNFPGRFSGRQFSNSRSEMNVSTLELGDSALYLCASSFFRGRGNTIYFGEGSWLTVV.

This sequence joins TRBV28 and TRBJ1-1, with TRBD1 identical over 9 bases. CDR1 and CDR2 (germline): MDHEN, SYDVKM. V gave up 5 bases and J gave up 3 bases; unmatched junction bases: 10. The CDR3 runs 16 residues. In DNA form, the CDR3 reads TGTGCCAGCAGTCAGATAGACAGGGGGACTTACACTGAAGCTTTCTTT. It is translated as CASSQIDRGTYTEAFF. The entire variable domain, with the rest obtained from reference TRBV28 and TRBJ1-1, is as follows: DVKVTQSSRYLVKRTGEKVFLECVQDMDHENMFWYRQDPGLGLRLIYFSYDVKMKEKGDIPEGYSVSREKKERFSLILESASTNQTSMYLCASSQIDRGTYTEAFFGQGTRLTVV.

This clone has just one count. The chain has TRBV6-6 and TRBJ1-5; TRBD1 agrees at 7 bases. The CDR3 runs to 14 residues. The J segment lost 7 bases and the V segment lost 7 bases, leaving 10 bases of the junction unmatched. Germline V CDR1 and CDR2: MNHNY, SVGAGI (reference sequence). The CDR3 DNA sequence: TGTGCCAGCACCGCGGGACAGCTCGGGCAGCCCCAGCATTTT. This sequence encodes CASTAGQLGQPQHF.

The rearrangement joins TRBV15 to TRBJ1-6, with a possible D match to TRBD1 (5 bases). Trimming cost V 5 bases and J 0 bases, with 17 bases left between them. The germline V gene encodes CDR1 LNHNV and CDR2 YYDKDF (reference sequence). This CDR3 is 18 amino acids long. The CDR3 protein is CATSPGTGEISYNSPLHF. CDR3 DNA: TGTGCCACCAGCCCAGGGACGGGAGAGATCTCCTATAATTCACCCCTCCACTTT.

The chain uses TRBV29-1 and TRBJ2-7, with TRBD2 matching over 11 bases. CDR1 is SQVTM and CDR2 is ANQGSEA in the germline V gene. The junction had 7 bases not matched to a gene; V was cut back by 2 bases and J by 4 bases. CDR3 size: 15 residues. This CDR3 reads CSVEYRLAGSYEQYF. The DNA of the CDR3 is TGCAGCGTTGAATATCGACTAGCGGGGAGTTACGAGCAGTACTTC.

The rearrangement links TRBV4-1 to TRBJ2-1; TRBD2 matches at 8 bases. V gave up 3 bases and J gave up 5 bases; unmatched junction bases: 6. Per germline, CDR1 MGHRA and CDR2 YSYEKL. There are 15 residues in the CDR3. This chain's CDR3 is CASSHPGLGNNEQFF. CDR3 coding DNA: TGCGCCAGCAGCCATCCGGGACTAGGCAACAATGAGCAGTTCTTC.

This chain links TRBV5-1 with TRBJ1-2; 9 bases fit TRBD1. Germline-derived CDR1 and CDR2 are SGHRS and YFSETQ. The ends lost 4 bases at V and 7 bases at J; junction bases unmatched: 8. The length of the CDR3 is 14 residues. CDR3 sequence reads: CASSPGDRVSGYTF. The CDR3 nucleotides read TGCGCCAGCAGCCCCGGGGACAGGGTGTCTGGCTACACCTTC.

V and J are TRBV19 and TRBJ1-2; D unresolved. The V end lost 6 bases, the J end lost 0 bases, and 8 bases lay between the germline ends. Germline CDR1 is LNHDA and CDR2 is SQIVND (reference sequence). This CDR3 is 13 amino acids long. CDR3 DNA: TGTGCCAGTAGGACGGGGACTAACTATGGCTACACCTTC. It translates to CASRTGTNYGYTF.

The chain carries TRBV28 and TRBJ2-5; D possibly corresponds to TRBD1 (6 bases). CDR1 MDHEN and CDR2 SYDVKM come from the germline V gene. The CDR3 is 17 amino acids. V was shortened by 5 bases and J by 2 bases, with 21 bases between the two germline ends. CDR3 coding DNA: TGTGCCAGCAGTCCTCCCCGGCCGGGGACAAAACAAGAGACCCAGTACTTC. Its translation is CASSPPRPGTKQETQYF.

CDR3 nucleotide sequence: TGTGCCAGCAGCAGTATACAGGGGGCAGGGTACGAGCAGTACTTC. This sequence encodes CASSSIQGAGYEQYF. The chain combines TRBV21-1 with TRBJ2-7; TRBD1 is taken as the D call from the table, unchecked against the DNA. TRBV21-1 is a listed pseudogene. CDR3 length: 15 amino acids.

The V and J genes are TRBV5-1 and TRBJ1-2; 9 nucleotides agree with TRBD1. V trimming: 3 bases; J trimming: 5 bases; junction bases outside the gene matches: 8. There are 15 residues in the CDR3. Germline values: CDR1 SGHRS, CDR2 YFSETQ. The CDR3 nucleotides read TGCGCCAGCAGCTGGGGGACAGGGAAGAGTTATGGCTACACCTTC. It translates to CASSWGTGKSYGYTF.

V usage is TRBV6-5 and J usage is TRBJ1-1; TRBD1 is a possible D gene (5 bases). V dropped 6 bases and J dropped 10 bases, with 15 bases sitting between them. In germline, CDR1 is MNHEY, CDR2 SVGAGI. This CDR3 has 12 residues. CDR3 DNA: TGTGCCAGCAGGGGGGACTTTGGGGGAGCTTTCTTT. Translating it yields CASRGDFGGAFF.

The chain couples TRBV5-4 to TRBJ1-4; a weak D match, TRBD1 (6 bases). The CDR3 has 13 amino acids. Trimming took 3 bases from V and 5 from J, leaving 8 bases between them. Germline CDR1 and CDR2: SGHNT and YYREEE (reference sequence). The CDR3 DNA reads as TGTGCCAGCAGCTCGGGGACAAATGAAAAACTGTTTTTT. Residues: CASSSGTNEKLFF.

This rearrangement joins TRBV7-6 to TRBJ2-7; D gene ambiguous. Germline CDR1 and CDR2: SGHVS and FNYEAQ. The CDR3 totals 13 residues. V lost 1 base, J lost 2 bases, and 6 bases lay in between. CDR3 bases: TGTGCCAGCAGCTTAGTGGGCACCTACGAGCAGTACTTC. Its protein is CASSLVGTYEQYF.

V gene TRBV28 combines with J gene TRBJ1-2, with 9 bases matching TRBD1. V was pared by 3 bases and J by 0 bases, with 17 bases of the junction left unmatched. This CDR3 is built from 20 residues. Germline-derived CDR1 and CDR2 are MDHEN and SYDVKM. This CDR3 is CASSLVVFSGTGSANYGYTF. The CDR3 bases are TGTGCCAGCAGTTTGGTAGTTTTTTCCGGGACAGGGAGTGCTAACTATGGCTACACCTTC.

The chain combines TRBV18 with TRBJ1-1, with D unresolved. Germline V gene lookup returns CDR1 KGHSH and CDR2 LQKENI. The CDR3 runs to 14 residues. Between the trimmed V and J ends, which lost 1 base and 6 bases, there was a span of 12 bases. CDR3 sequence reads: CASSPLPGRAEAFF. The CDR3 coding sequence is TGTGCCAGCTCACCACTACCGGGGAGGGCTGAAGCTTTCTTT.

V gene TRBV5-4 combines with J gene TRBJ1-5, with D perhaps matching TRBD1 (6 bases). V lost 0 bases and J lost 4, with 26 bases in between. CDR1 is SGHNT and CDR2 is YYREEE in the germline V gene (reference sequence). CDR3 length: 20 amino acids. DNA of the CDR3: TGTGCCAGCAGCTTGGACCTGGGGACGGACAGCCGGGGTCTTAATCAGCCCCAGCATTTT. Translated: CASSLDLGTDSRGLNQPQHF. The variable domain in full, completed from reference TRBV5-4 and TRBJ1-5, reads ETGVTQSPTHLIKTRGQQVTLRCSSQSGHNTVSWYQQALGQGPQFIFQYYREEENGRGNFPPRFSGLQFPNYSSELNVNALELDDSALYLCASSLDLGTDSRGLNQPQHFGDGTRLSIL.

The rearrangement joins TRBV4-3 to TRBJ2-2, with TRBD2 as a possible D gene (6 bases). Germline loops: CDR1 LGHNA, CDR2 YSLEER. This CDR3 has 15 amino acids. V was trimmed by 0 bases and J by 5 bases, leaving 10 bases between them. The CDR3 nucleotides read TGCGCCAGCAGCCAAGAACTAGCTATAACCGGGGAGCTGTTTTTT. Translating it yields CASSQELAITGELFF.

This rearrangement joins TRBV9 to TRBJ1-2; no definite D call. CDR1 is SGDLS and CDR2 is YYNGEE in the germline V gene. The CDR3 consists of 14 residues. V was trimmed by 0 bases and J by 4 bases, leaving 10 bases between them. The DNA for the CDR3 is TGTGCCAGCAGCGTAGAGGCGGGGAGCTATGGCTACACCTTC. This gives the protein CASSVEAGSYGYTF.

This clone appeared a single time. The V and J genes are TRBV10-3 and TRBJ2-3; weak D call: TRBD2 (5 bases). The CDR3 is 14 residues long. Trimming cost V 6 bases and J 0 bases, with 10 bases left between them. CDR1 is ENHRY and CDR2 is SYGVKD in the germline V gene. CDR3 coding DNA: TGTGCCATCAGCCCAGGACTCAGCACAGATACGCAGTATTTT. Amino acids: CAISPGLSTDTQYF.

This sequence joins TRBV30 and TRBJ2-2, with 10 bases that match TRBD1. Germline values: CDR1 GTSNPN, CDR2 SVGIG (reference sequence). Germline trimming cut 8 bases from V and 3 bases from J; bases unmatched to any gene: 6. CDR3 length: 14 amino acids. The CDR3 region is CAHRDRGYTGELFF. The CDR3 DNA sequence: TGTGCCCACCGGGACAGGGGTTACACCGGGGAGCTGTTTTTT.

The chain joins TRBV11-2 to TRBJ1-2; possibly TRBD1 for D (5 bases). With 1 base removed from V and 3 bases from J, the gap between germline ends came to 9 bases. The CDR3 contains 14 residues. Germline-derived CDR1 and CDR2 are SGHAT and FQNNGV. Written as DNA, the CDR3 is TGTGCCAGCAGCTTAGCGGGGGGTGACTATGGCTACACCTTC. Translation: CASSLAGGDYGYTF.

CDR3 sequence: CASSFGGSGNTDTQYF. CDR3 coding DNA: TGTGCCAGCAGCTTTGGGGGTAGCGGGAACACAGATACGCAGTATTTT. The gene calls are TRBV7-9 and TRBJ2-3; TRBD2 matches at 8 bases. Germline V lookup: CDR1 SEHNR, CDR2 FQNEAQ (reference sequence). Trimming took 3 bases from V and 2 from J; bases not matched to a gene: 7. CDR3 length equals 16 residues.

The chain uses TRBV9 and TRBJ1-5; 7 bases are shared with TRBD1. The CDR3 is 13 amino acids. Looked up from germline, CDR1 is SGDLS and CDR2 is YYNGEE. Trimming took 3 bases from V and 5 from J; bases not matched to a gene: 2. CDR3 loop: CASSATGDQPQHF. The CDR3 DNA reads TGTGCCAGCAGCGCAACAGGGGATCAGCCCCAGCATTTT. The whole variable domain, filled in from reference TRBV9 and TRBJ1-5, reads DSGVTQTPKHLITATGQRVTLRCSPRSGDLSVYWYQQSLDQGLQFLIQYYNGEERAKGNILERFSAQQFPDLHSELNLSSLELGDSALYFCASSATGDQPQHFGDGTRLSIL.

This chain connects TRBV30 to TRBJ1-3; D unresolved. Trimming cost V 5 bases and J 0 bases, with 11 bases left between them. The CDR3 spans 14 residues. CDR1 is GTSNPN and CDR2 is SVGIG in the germline V gene (reference sequence). The CDR3 region is CAWGTSFSGNTIYF. The CDR3, as DNA: TGTGCCTGGGGCACATCATTCTCTGGAAACACCATATATTTT.

The chain recombines TRBV18 with TRBJ1-1; a possible D gene is TRBD1 (6 bases). The CDR3 loop spans 17 amino acids. Germline V gene data show CDR1 as KGHSH and CDR2 as LQKENI. V was cut by 4 bases and J by 5 bases, with 23 bases left in between. The CDR3 sequence: CASSQTGQSNGGTEAFF. The DNA for the CDR3 is TGTGCCAGCTCACAGACGGGACAATCGAACGGGGGGACTGAAGCTTTCTTT. The entire variable domain, with the rest obtained from reference TRBV18 and TRBJ1-1, is as follows: NAGVMQNPRHLVRRRGQEARLRCSPMKGHSHVYWYRQLPEEGLKFMVYLQKENIIDESGMPKERFSAEFPKEGPSILRIQQVVRGDSAAYFCASSQTGQSNGGTEAFFGQGTRLTVV.

This sequence joins TRBV19 and TRBJ2-2; 11 bases match TRBD2. The CDR3 extends over 17 amino acids. CDR1 LNHDA and CDR2 SQIVND come from the germline V gene (reference sequence). With V trimmed by 3 bases and J by 1 base, 4 bases remained unmatched. CDR3 bases: TGTGCCAGTAGTATTCCGCTAGCGGGGGGGAACACCGGGGAGCTGTTTTTT. This translates into CASSIPLAGGNTGELFF.

The chain combines TRBV5-1 with TRBJ1-1; 7 bases align to TRBD1. CDR1 is SGHRS, CDR2 YFSETQ, per germline. V was pared by 4 bases and J by 0 bases, with 21 bases of the junction left unmatched. The CDR3 is 20 amino acids. In DNA form, the CDR3 reads TGCGCCAGCAGCGCCCAAGAGCGGGGGCGCGCCCAGGGGGTGAACACTGAAGCTTTCTTT. It is translated as CASSAQERGRAQGVNTEAFF.

This clone was seen once. The chain carries TRBV9 and TRBJ2-7, with D uncertain. The V end was cut by 0 bases, the J end by 0 bases, with 7 bases between. The CDR3 totals 14 residues. CDR1 SGDLS and CDR2 YYNGEE come from the germline V gene. As DNA, the CDR3 is TGTGCCAGCAGCGTAGGACAAAGCTCCTACGAGCAGTACTTC. Amino acid sequence: CASSVGQSSYEQYF. Together with reference TRBV9 and TRBJ2-7, the CDR3 gives the full variable domain: DSGVTQTPKHLITATGQRVTLRCSPRSGDLSVYWYQQSLDQGLQFLIQYYNGEERAKGNILERFSAQQFPDLHSELNLSSLELGDSALYFCASSVGQSSYEQYFGPGTRLTVT.